This T cell receptor beta chain was documented in a study of early T cells in non-severe SARS-CoV-2 infection. Study overall: RNA in bulk from unsorted whole blood was sequenced, and chains were unpaired.

Study-level points and caveats: In VDJdb matching, anti-spike CD8 responses were favored while private and CD4 specificities went missing.

For this clonotype: Antigen unknown.

The CDR3 contains 15 residues. Germline V gene data show CDR1 as SGHTA and CDR2 as FQGNSA. After removal of 7 bases from V and 4 bases from J, the junction contained 9 bases not matched to a gene. Attachment of unique molecular identifiers was made to individual cDNA molecules. TCRdb independently ran MiXCR on the 5' RACE reads; one entry per CDR3 protein. The profile shows about 69,000 distinct CDR3 sequences, approximately 10% of them singletons. The receptor's source is an adult who was a healthcare worker with PCR-confirmed SARS-CoV-2 infection or an uninfected control (not recorded which). Source material: whole blood. V is TRBV7-2 and J is TRBJ2-3, with 9 bases that match TRBD2. CDR3 sequence: CASKAGLARPDTQYF. In DNA form, the CDR3 reads TGTGCCAGCAAGGCAGGACTAGCGCGCCCAGATACGCAGTATTTT.